These T cell receptor beta chains were read from a single sample in a study of blood T cell repertoires in COVID-19. TCRdb keeps only in-frame clones here, not all; method: immunoSEQ multiplex PCR. The profile shows around 150,000 clones, about 87% of them singletons. Material: peripheral blood. These TCRs come from a human donor with COVID-19, enrolled during active disease. The donor label of this sample is uncertain. The CDR3 runs from the conserved cysteine through the conserved F or W. A D gene is named only where the DNA matches it firmly. The listing skips clone size in some rows; elsewhere it reads once, few, many or a size class.

CDR3 DNA,CDR3 protein,D gene,V gene,J gene,clone size
TGTGCCAGCAGTTATGCGGACAGGGGATCCTACGAGCAGTACTTC,CASSYADRGSYEQYF,TRBD1,TRBV6-6,TRBJ2-7,once
TGTGCCAGCAGTGCGCTAGCGACAGATACGCAGTATTTT,CASSALATDTQYF,NA,TRBV6-4,TRBJ2-3,once
TGTGCCAGCTCAATAGTCGGGAATAGCAATCAGCCCCAGCATTTT,CASSIVGNSNQPQHF,NA,TRBV18,TRBJ1-5,NA
TGCGCCAGCAGCGTCGCCGGGACTCCCGATTATGAGCAGTTCTTC,CASSVAGTPDYEQFF,NA,TRBV5-1,TRBJ2-1,NA
TGTGCCAGCAGCTTAGCGTCAGCGGGGGCTGGAGAGACCCAGTACTTC,CASSLASAGAGETQYF,TRBD2,TRBV7-2,TRBJ2-5,few
TGTGCCAGCAGCCAAGTAAGAAACACCATATATTTT,CASSQVRNTIYF,NA,TRBV3-1/TRBV3-2,TRBJ1-3,many
TGTGCCAGCAGGCGGACAGGGGGCACCGGGGAGCTGTTTTTT,CASRRTGGTGELFF,TRBD1,TRBV7-2,TRBJ2-2,NA
TGTGCCAGCAGCTCAACCTCAGGGTCGTACGAGCAGTACTTC,CASSSTSGSYEQYF,NA,TRBV13,TRBJ2-7,NA
TGTGCCATCAGTGAGTCCGGAGGCGGGAACTACAATGAGCAGTTCTTC,CAISESGGGNYNEQFF,NA,TRBV10-3,TRBJ2-1,NA
TGCGCCAGCAGCTTAAGACAGGGGCACAATGAGCAGTTCTTC,CASSLRQGHNEQFF,TRBD1,TRBV5-1,TRBJ2-1,NA
TGTGCCAGCAGCCACCCACTAGCGGCCAACACCGGGGAGCTGTTTTTT,CASSHPLAANTGELFF,TRBD2,TRBV7-9,TRBJ2-2,NA
TGTGCCAGTAGTGCCCCAGCGGGGGGGGCGGATACGCAGTATTTT,CASSAPAGGADTQYF,TRBD2,TRBV19,TRBJ2-3,NA
TGTGCCACCAGCAGAGCGACAGGGAATGGCTACACCTTC,CATSRATGNGYTF,TRBD1,TRBV15,TRBJ1-2,NA
TGTGCCATCAGTGGAGCGGATCAGCCCCAGCATTTT,CAISGADQPQHF,NA,TRBV10-3,TRBJ1-5,NA
TGTGCCAGCAGCTTAAGTGGGGTAGCGGGAGGTGAGCAGTTCTTC,CASSLSGVAGGEQFF,TRBD2,TRBV7-3,TRBJ2-1,NA
TGTGCCAGCAGCCCTTCGGGGGGACCGGGCTACGAGCAGTACTTC,CASSPSGGPGYEQYF,TRBD2,TRBV7-3,TRBJ2-7,NA
TGTGCCAGCCGCCAGGGGCCGTCCCCATCGCAGCCCCAGCATTTT,CASRQGPSPSQPQHF,NA,TRBV21-1,TRBJ1-5,NA
TGTGCCAGCAGCCCCATGAGGTTCACCATATATTTT,CASSPMRFTIYF,NA,TRBV7-9,TRBJ1-3,NA
TGTGCCAGCAGTTTATCAACAGGGTATGAGGGCGAGCAGTACTTC,CASSLSTGYEGEQYF,NA,TRBV27,TRBJ2-7,NA
TGTGCCAGTTCCCGGACAGGGACAACTAATGAAAAACTGTTTTTT,CASSRTGTTNEKLFF,TRBD1,TRBV9,TRBJ1-4,NA
TGCGCCAGCAGCCAACAGGGGCCGGATAATTCACCCCTCCACTTT,CASSQQGPDNSPLHF,TRBD1,TRBV5-1,TRBJ1-6,NA
TGTGCCAGCAGCTTCTCCCCGCAAGAGACCCAGTACTTC,CASSFSPQETQYF,NA,TRBV7-3,TRBJ2-5,NA
TGTGCCAGCAGCGTTAGCGGGGGGGCGGATTGGGAGACCCAGTACTTC,CASSVSGGADWETQYF,TRBD2,TRBV9,TRBJ2-5,NA
TGTGCCAGTAGTACCGGACAGGGGCGATCGCGTACTGAAGCTTTCTTT,CASSTGQGRSRTEAFF,TRBD1,TRBV19,TRBJ1-1,few
TGCGCCAGCAGCTTGGGGGAGTTGAACACTGAAGCTTTCTTT,CASSLGELNTEAFF,NA,TRBV5-1,TRBJ1-1,NA
TGTGCCAGCAGTCCAAGACTAGATTCCTACGAGCAGTACTTC,CASSPRLDSYEQYF,NA,TRBV6-5,TRBJ2-7,NA
TGTGCCAGCTCGGGACAGGGGCTATCATACGAGCAGTACTTC,CASSGQGLSYEQYF,TRBD1,TRBV2,TRBJ2-7,NA
TGTGCCAGCACCAGGCAGAATTCACCCCTCCACTTT,CASTRQNSPLHF,NA,TRBV6-5,TRBJ1-6,NA